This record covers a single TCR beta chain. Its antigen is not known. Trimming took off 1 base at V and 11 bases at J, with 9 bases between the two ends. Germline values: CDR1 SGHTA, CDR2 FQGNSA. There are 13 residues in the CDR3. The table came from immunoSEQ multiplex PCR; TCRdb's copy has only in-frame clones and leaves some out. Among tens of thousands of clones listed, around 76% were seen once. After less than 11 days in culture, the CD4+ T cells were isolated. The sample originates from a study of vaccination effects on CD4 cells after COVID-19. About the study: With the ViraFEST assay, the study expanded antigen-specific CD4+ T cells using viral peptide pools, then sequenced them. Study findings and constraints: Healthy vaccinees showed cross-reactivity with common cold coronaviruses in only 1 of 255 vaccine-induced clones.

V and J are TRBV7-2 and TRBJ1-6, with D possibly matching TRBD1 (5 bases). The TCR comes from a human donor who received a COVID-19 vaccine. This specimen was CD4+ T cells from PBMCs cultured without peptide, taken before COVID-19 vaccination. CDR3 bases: TGTGCCAGCAGCTTAGGGGGGGGAGCACCCCTCCACTTT. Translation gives CASSLGGGAPLHF.